A selection of T cell receptor beta chains follows, all from one sample in a study of cytomegalovirus exposure and HLA in healthy donors. TCRdb's table, derived via immunoSEQ multiplex PCR, lists solely in-frame clones and lacks some. Among 150,000 to 200,000 clones listed, approximately 80% were seen once. The sequenced sample consisted of PBMCs. These receptors all come from a man aged 25 to 45 in good health and CMV-seropositive. The CDR3 runs from the conserved cysteine through the conserved F or W. A D gene is named only where the DNA matches it firmly. Rows may omit the clone size; those that give it use once, few, many or a size class.

v_call	d_call	clone_size	cdr3_length	j_call	cdr3_nt	cdr3_aa
TRBV28	TRBD1	-	13	TRBJ1-2	TGTGCCAGCAAGGACAGGGGGAACTATGGCTACACCTTC	CASKDRGNYGYTF
TRBV9	TRBD1	-	15	TRBJ2-5	TGTGCCAGCAGCCCAGGGACAGGGTACCAAGAGACCCAGTACTTC	CASSPGTGYQETQYF
TRBV5-1	-	few	16	TRBJ2-3	TGCGCCAGCAGCTTGGAGCCGGGTCAGAGCACAGATACGCAGTATTTT	CASSLEPGQSTDTQYF
TRBV11-2	TRBD2	-	16	TRBJ2-3	TGTGCCAGCACCAGTGGGAGCGGGGGGGGCACAGATACGCAGTATTTT	CASTSGSGGGTDTQYF
TRBV6-5	-	few	12	TRBJ1-1	TGTGCCAGCAGTCAGGGGATTGCTGAAGCTTTCTTT	CASSQGIAEAFF
TRBV4-3	-	-	14	TRBJ2-3	TGCGCCAGCAGCCACGGTGCGGCGACAGATACGCAGTATTTT	CASSHGAATDTQYF
TRBV5-1	-	-	14	TRBJ2-1	TGCGCCAGCAGCGCCCAGGGGGAGGACAATGAGCAGTTCTTC	CASSAQGEDNEQFF
TRBV4-3	TRBD2	-	16	TRBJ2-7	TGCGCCAGCAGCTCGGGACTAGCGGACCCTCGCGCCGAGCAGTACTTC	CASSSGLADPRAEQYF
TRBV4-1	TRBD1	-	16	TRBJ1-1	TGCGCCAGCAGCCAAGATTGGGACAGTATGAACACTGAAGCTTTCTTT	CASSQDWDSMNTEAFF
TRBV11-2	-	few	14	TRBJ2-1	TGTGCCAGCAGCTCCGGGACACCCTACAATGAGCAGTTCTTC	CASSSGTPYNEQFF
TRBV30	-	-	14	TRBJ1-5	TGTGCCTGGAGTGTAGGGGCTACCTGGCAGCCCCAGCATTTT	CAWSVGATWQPQHF
TRBV5-1	-	-	13	TRBJ2-5	TGCGCCAGTTCTGGGCGGGACCAAGAGACCCAGTACTTC	CASSGRDQETQYF
TRBV13	TRBD2	-	16	TRBJ2-3	TGTGCCAGCAGCTTAGGTGGCGGGGGGGCCCCAGATACGCAGTATTTT	CASSLGGGGAPDTQYF
TRBV27	-	-	12	TRBJ1-1	TGTGCCAGCAGTTTTAATAGCGGTGAAGCTTTCTTT	CASSFNSGEAFF
TRBV19	TRBD1	-	15	TRBJ1-5	TGTGCCAGTAGTAGCCTCGGGACAGCGAATCAGCCCCAGCATTTT	CASSSLGTANQPQHF
TRBV28	-	-	12	TRBJ2-7	TGTGCCAGCAGTGCGGGACTCTACGAGCAGTACTTC	CASSAGLYEQYF
TRBV7-9	-	-	14	TRBJ2-3	TGTGCCAGCACCCGCGCTCCTAGCACAGATACGCAGTATTTT	CASTRAPSTDTQYF
TRBV28	TRBD2	once	15	TRBJ2-4	TGTGCCAGCAGAACCCCTAGCGGGGGGGCATACATTCAGTACTTC	CASRTPSGGAYIQYF
TRBV5-1	-	-	15	TRBJ2-1	TGCGCCAGCAGCTTGGCCGGCGGGGTAAGGAATGAGCAGTTCTTC	CASSLAGGVRNEQFF
TRBV4-1	TRBD1	-	14	TRBJ1-5	TGCGCCAGCAGACGGACAGGGGGAGGGCAGCCCCAGCATTTT	CASRRTGGGQPQHF
TRBV7-6	-	few	12	TRBJ2-7	TGTGCCAGCAGCCAGACAGGGAGGGAGCAGTACTTC	CASSQTGREQYF
TRBV7-6	TRBD1	-	17	TRBJ2-7	TGTGCCAGCAGCCCCGGGACAGGGGGTTTGAATTCCTACGAGCAGTACTTC	CASSPGTGGLNSYEQYF
TRBV25-1	-	-	12	TRBJ1-6	TGTGCCAGCAGTGAATTCAGTTCACCCCTCCACTTT	CASSEFSSPLHF
TRBV27	-	once	13	TRBJ2-1	TGTGCCAGCAGTTTAAATCGGTACAATGAGCAGTTCTTC	CASSLNRYNEQFF
TRBV30	-	-	13	TRBJ1-5	TGTGCCTGGAGTTTTACTTCCAATCAGCCCCAGCATTTT	CAWSFTSNQPQHF
TRBV25-1	TRBD2	-	15	TRBJ2-2	TGTGCCAGCACCCCGACGGGGGGGAACACCGGGGAGCTGTTTTTT	CASTPTGGNTGELFF
TRBV5-1	-	few	14	TRBJ2-1	TGCGCCAGCAGCTTCCGGACTACCTACAATGAGCAGTTCTTC	CASSFRTTYNEQFF
TRBV7-3	TRBD2	-	15	TRBJ2-3	TGTGCCAGCAGCTCCCCTGGGGAGGGCTCAGATACGCAGTATTTT	CASSSPGEGSDTQYF
TRBV25-1	-	few	15	TRBJ2-7	TGTGCCAGCAGTGGCCCCACCTCGGGGAACCACGAGCAGTACTTC	CASSGPTSGNHEQYF
TRBV4-1	TRBD2	few	15	TRBJ2-5	TGCGCCAGCAGCCAAGAGGGGAGGGCCGGGGAGACCCAGTACTTC	CASSQEGRAGETQYF
TRBV7-9	TRBD1	-	16	TRBJ2-7	TGTGCCAGCAGCCATGACCTCGGGACAGCATCCTACGAGCAGTACTTC	CASSHDLGTASYEQYF
TRBV5-6	-	-	13	TRBJ2-1	TGTGCCAGCAGCTCGCTAATAGCCGCAAGGCAGTTCTTC	CASSSLIAARQFF
TRBV15	TRBD2	-	18	TRBJ2-3	TGTGCCACCAGCAGAGAGGCGTTAGCGGGGGGGCCCCCAGATACGCAGTATTTT	CATSREALAGGPPDTQYF
TRBV28	-	-	14	TRBJ1-2	TGTGCCAGCAGTTTAGGGGAGGCTAACTATGGCTACACCTTC	CASSLGEANYGYTF
TRBV2	TRBD2	few	14	TRBJ2-5	TGTGCCAGCAGTGGGGGCGGGGGAAAAGAGACCCAGTACTTC	CASSGGGGKETQYF
TRBV27	-	-	14	TRBJ2-7	TGTGCCAGCAGTTTAATGTCAGGGAAGCTGGAGCAGTACTTC	CASSLMSGKLEQYF
TRBV5-1	-	-	13	TRBJ1-1	TGCGCCAGCAGCTGGGTAGCAAACACTGAAGCTTTCTTT	CASSWVANTEAFF
TRBV5-3	TRBD2	-	16	TRBJ2-1	TGTGCCAGAAGCCAGCTGGGCTGGGGGGGGGTCAATGAGCAGTTCTTC	CARSQLGWGGVNEQFF
TRBV2	-	-	11	TRBJ1-2	TGTGCCGGACACCCGGGTTATGGCTACACCTTC	CAGHPGYGYTF
TRBV20-1	-	-	11	TRBJ2-5	TGCAGTGCTAGCCTAAGAGAGACCCAGTACTTC	CSASLRETQYF
TRBV7-2	TRBD1	-	17	TRBJ1-5	TGTGCCAGCAGCTTCGGACAGGGAGTAGGAAGCAATCAGCCCCAGCATTTT	CASSFGQGVGSNQPQHF
TRBV29-1	TRBD1	once	11	TRBJ2-7	TGCAGCGTCCGGGACAGCTACGAGCAGTACTTC	CSVRDSYEQYF
TRBV5-6	-	-	15	TRBJ2-1	TGTGCCAGCAGCCCCCCACAGGGTTCCTACAATGAGCAGTTCTTC	CASSPPQGSYNEQFF
TRBV2	-	-	17	TRBJ2-5	TGTGCCAGCAGTGAAGGCGCGGAACCCAGGGGCAGGGAGACCCAGTACTTC	CASSEGAEPRGRETQYF
TRBV25-1	-	-	11	TRBJ2-3	TGTGCCAGCAGCTCCACAGATACGCAGTATTTT	CASSSTDTQYF
TRBV4-1	-	-	21	TRBJ1-2	TGCGCCAGCAGCCCTACCGGCTATGAGGTTTTGGGGGCCGAAGCTAACTATGGCTACACCTTC	CASSPTGYEVLGAEANYGYTF